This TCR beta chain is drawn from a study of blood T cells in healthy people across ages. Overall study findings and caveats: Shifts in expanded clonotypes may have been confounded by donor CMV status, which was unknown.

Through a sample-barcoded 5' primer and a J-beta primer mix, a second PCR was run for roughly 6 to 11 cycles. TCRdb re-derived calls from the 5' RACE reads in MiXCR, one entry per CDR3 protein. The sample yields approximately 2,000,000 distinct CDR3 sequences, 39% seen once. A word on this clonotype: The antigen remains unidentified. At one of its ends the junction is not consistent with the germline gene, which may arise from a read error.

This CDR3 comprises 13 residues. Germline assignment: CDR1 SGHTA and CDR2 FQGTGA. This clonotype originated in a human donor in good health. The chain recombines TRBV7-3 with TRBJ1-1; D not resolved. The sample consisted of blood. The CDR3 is CASSLRQNSEAFF. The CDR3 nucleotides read TGTGCCAGCAGCTTAAGGCAGAACTCTGAAGCTTTCTTT.